The T cell receptor (beta chain) described here comes from a study of lymphopenia after photon versus proton radiotherapy. CDR3 size: 16 residues. Germline values: CDR1 SGHTA, CDR2 FQGNSA. V lost 2 bases and J lost 7, with 17 bases in between. Comments on this clone: Its antigen remains unknown.

Data came from immunoSEQ multiplex PCR; TCRdb stores just in-frame clones and leaves some out. The sample lists about 26,000 clones, approximately 85% occurring once. Findings and limits, study-wide: Under photons, naive T cells and diversity fell while effector/memory populations rose. Post-nadir diversity loss with photons came from oligoclonal expansion, particularly CD8+ Temra cells.

The chain carries TRBV7-2 and TRBJ2-2, with D uncertain. Sequenced material: peripheral blood, taken from a patient treated with photon-based radiotherapy. The TCR sequence derives from a man aged 25 to 45 with gastric cancer. The CDR3 loop reads CASSLTWALSGGELFF. The CDR3 region has the DNA TGTGCCAGCAGCTTAACCTGGGCCTTATCGGGCGGGGAGCTGTTTTTT.